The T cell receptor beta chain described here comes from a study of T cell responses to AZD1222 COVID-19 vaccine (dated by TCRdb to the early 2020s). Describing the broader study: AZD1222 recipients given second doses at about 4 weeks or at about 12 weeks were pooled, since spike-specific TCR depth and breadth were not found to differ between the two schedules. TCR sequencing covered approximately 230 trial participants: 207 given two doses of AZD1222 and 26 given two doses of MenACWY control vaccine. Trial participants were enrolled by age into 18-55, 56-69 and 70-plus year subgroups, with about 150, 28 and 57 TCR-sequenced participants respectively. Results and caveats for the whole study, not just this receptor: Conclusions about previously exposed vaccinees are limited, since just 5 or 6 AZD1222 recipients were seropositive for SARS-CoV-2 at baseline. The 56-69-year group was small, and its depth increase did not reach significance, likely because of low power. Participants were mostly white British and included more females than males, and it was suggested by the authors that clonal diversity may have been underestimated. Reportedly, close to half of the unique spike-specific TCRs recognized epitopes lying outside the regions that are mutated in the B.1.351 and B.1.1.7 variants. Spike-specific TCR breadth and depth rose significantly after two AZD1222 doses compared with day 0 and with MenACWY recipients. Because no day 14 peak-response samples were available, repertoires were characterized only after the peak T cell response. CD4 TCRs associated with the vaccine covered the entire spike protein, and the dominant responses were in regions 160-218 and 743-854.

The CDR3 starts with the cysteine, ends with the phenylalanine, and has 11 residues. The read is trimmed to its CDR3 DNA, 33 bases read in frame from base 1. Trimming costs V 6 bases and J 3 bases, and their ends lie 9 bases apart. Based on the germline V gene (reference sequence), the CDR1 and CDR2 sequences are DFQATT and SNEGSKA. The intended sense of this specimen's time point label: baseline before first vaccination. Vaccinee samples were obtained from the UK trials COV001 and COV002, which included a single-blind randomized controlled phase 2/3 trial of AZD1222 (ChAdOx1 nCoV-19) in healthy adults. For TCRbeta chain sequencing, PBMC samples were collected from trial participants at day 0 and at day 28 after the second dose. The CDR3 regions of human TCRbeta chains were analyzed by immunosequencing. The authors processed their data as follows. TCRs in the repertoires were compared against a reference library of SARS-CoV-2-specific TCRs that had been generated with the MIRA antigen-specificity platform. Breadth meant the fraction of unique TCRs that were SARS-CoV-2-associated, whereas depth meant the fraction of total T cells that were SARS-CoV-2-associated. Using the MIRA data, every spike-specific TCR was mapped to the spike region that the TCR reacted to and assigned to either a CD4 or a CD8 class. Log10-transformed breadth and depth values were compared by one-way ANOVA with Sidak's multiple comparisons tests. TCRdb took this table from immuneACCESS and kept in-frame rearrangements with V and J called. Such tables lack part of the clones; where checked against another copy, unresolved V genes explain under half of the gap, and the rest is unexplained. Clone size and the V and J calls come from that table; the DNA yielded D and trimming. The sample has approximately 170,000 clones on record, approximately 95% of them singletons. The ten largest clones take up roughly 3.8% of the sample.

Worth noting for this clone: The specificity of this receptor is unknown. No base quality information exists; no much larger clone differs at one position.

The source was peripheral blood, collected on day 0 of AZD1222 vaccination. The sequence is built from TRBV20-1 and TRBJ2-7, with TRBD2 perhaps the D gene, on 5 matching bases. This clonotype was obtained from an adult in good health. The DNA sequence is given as TGCAGTGCAGCCGGGGACTACGAGCAGTACTTC. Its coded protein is CSAAGDYEQYF.